The TCR beta chain described here comes from a study of T cells after yellow fever vaccination. Study-wide points: Only a small proportion of the clonotypes turned up in both the CD4 and the CD8 compartments, likely arising from convergent recombination. The study found a weaker secondary response that peaked faster, day 5 versus 15. High-abundance clonotypes from the bulk population could contaminate FACS-sorted repertoires.

Making TCR cDNA involved 5'RACE template switching, which added UMIs and a universal primer site. A single record per CDR3 protein comes from TCRdb applying MiXCR to the 5' RACE reads. This repertoire shows more than 300,000 distinct CDR3 sequences, around 6.8% found once; its top ten account for roughly a sixth. Comment on this clonotype: Its antigen is as yet unknown.

Germline V gene lookup returns CDR1 SGHTA and CDR2 FQGNSA. CDR3 length: 16 residues. Germline trimming cut 1 base from V and 4 bases from J; bases unmatched to any gene: 8. This specimen consisted of PBMCs, obtained roughly 46 days after the first yellow fever vaccination. The rearrangement links TRBV7-2 to TRBJ1-1, with 8 bases lining up with TRBD1. The origin of this receptor is a man younger than 35 who received the YFV17D yellow fever vaccine. This chain's CDR3 is CASSLGPPTGGTEAFF. CDR3 DNA: TGTGCCAGCAGCTTAGGCCCCCCTACAGGGGGCACTGAAGCTTTCTTT. Full variable domain (missing parts from reference TRBV7-2 and TRBJ1-1): GAGVSQSPSNKVTEKGKDVELRCDPISGHTALYWYRQSLGQGLEFLIYFQGNSAPDKSGLPSDRFSAERTGGSVSTLTIQRTQQEDSAVYLCASSLGPPTGGTEAFFGQGTRLTVV.